This T cell receptor beta chain was documented in a study of beta chain features in type 1 diabetes. Whole-study context: In all, about 100,000,000 sorted cells from all samples were analyzed. Study-level points and caveats: Within each of all four CD4+ subsets, Type 1 diabetes patients had TCRB CDR3s that were moderately but significantly shorter. The naive, central memory and Treg TCRB repertoires of patients appeared to be more similar to one another than those of healthy donors.

Every single donor gave one heparinised blood draw, and these averaged roughly 120 mL. Stem cell-like memory, regulatory, central memory and naive CD4+ cells were sorted via CD45RO/CCR7/CD25/CD127/CD95/CD27. The isolated RNA, all of it, was reverse transcribed, so expressed TCRB transcripts were what got sequenced. Repertoires were generated with immunoSEQ multiplex PCR, while TCRdb's copy carries only in-frame clones and drops some. The table has about 170,000 clones, over 6% seen once. The V and J ends lost 5 bases and 1 base, in that order; junction bases with no gene match: 5. Germline assignment: CDR1 SGHRS and CDR2 YFSETQ. The CDR3 extends over 16 amino acids. Note on this clone: Its antigen is not known.

This receptor was identified in a man younger than 30 with type 1 diabetes. The rearrangement links TRBV5-1 to TRBJ2-2; 10 positions agree with TRBD2. Specimen: central memory CD4+ T cells from blood. CDR3 nucleotides: TGCGCCAGCAGGAGGCTAGCGGGGGAGAACACCGGGGAGCTGTTTTTT. This codes for CASRRLAGENTGELFF.